One TCR beta chain is described in this entry. This clone was counted at least ten times. The clone's antigen remains unknown. No base qualities exist here, and no much larger clone lies one base off it. This specimen belongs to a study of metastatic and nonmetastatic thyroid tumors (dated by TCRdb to about 2020). With regard to the full study: For patients with malignant and with benign thyroid disease, the researchers compared repertoires between peripheral blood samples and tumor or nodule tissue samples. The research as a whole found: TCR beta diversity was reported as significantly higher in malignant tumors than in benign nodules, in both blood and tumor samples.

Receptor amplification or capture employed PCR. Sequencing took place on an Illumina HiSeq 4000. High-throughput sequencing was used to profile the TCR beta-chain CDR3 region of every patient. The paper's processing steps were these. Drawing on CDR3 differences between clinicopathological groups, the researchers built a classifier meant to tell apart patients with distant-metastatic papillary thyroid cancer. The Shannon index was used to assess repertoire diversity, and the Morisita-Horn index was used to assess tumor-blood repertoire similarity. The raw public data were reprocessed by TCRdb itself: fastp quality trimming at Q25, MiXCR clonotype calling, in-frame beta chains only. Here the V and J calls rest on TCRdb's processing, not on the authors' analysis. This sample comprises fewer than 20,000 clones, approximately 29% of them detected only once. The biggest ten clones account for approximately 25% of the sample.

None of the patients had been given any treatment before thyroid surgery. The study retrospectively analysed patient clinical samples collected from about 2012 to 2019 using T-cell receptor beta sequencing. CDR1 and CDR2, per the germline V gene, are KGHSH and LQKENI. The CDR3 measures 15 amino acids from cysteine to phenylalanine. Of the read, only the CDR3 DNA is kept; its 45 bases are in frame from base 1. V is pared back by 1 base and J by 7 bases, with 13 bases lying between the germline termini. The TCR sequence derives from a male donor with papillary thyroid cancer or a benign thyroid nodule (not recorded which). Some clones in this sample may be carry-over from other donors' samples. The material sequenced was tumor tissue. The rearrangement joined TRBV18 to TRBJ1-4; the D segment could be TRBD1, given 5 matching bases. CDR3 reads: CASSPRDSKGEKLFF. The nucleotides read TGTGCCAGCTCACCACGAGACAGTAAGGGTGAAAAACTGTTTTTT.